These 5 T cell receptor beta chains were sequenced from one sample in a study of control samples from healthy donors and cancer patients. Profiled with immunoSEQ multiplex PCR; TCRdb holds only in-frame clones, not every one. The data hold about 80,000 clones, with 85% to 90% observed a single time. The specimen was blood. Every receptor here comes from a woman aged 60-75 years in good health.

This clone is a singleton in its sample. This chain joins TRBV19 and TRBJ1-4, with TRBD1 as a possible D gene (6 bases). Germline loops: CDR1 LNHDA, CDR2 SQIVND (reference sequence). This CDR3 is built from 14 residues. Trimming left V 3 bases short and J 5 bases short, with 10 bases between. The CDR3 here is CASSISGGNEKLFF. CDR3 nucleotides: TGTGCCAGTAGTATCTCTGGGGGCAATGAAAAACTGTTTTTT.

This clone was observed a single time. The rearrangement joins TRBV7-6 to TRBJ2-1, with 7 bases lining up with TRBD2. The CDR3 runs to 16 residues. Germline V lookup: CDR1 SGHVS, CDR2 FNYEAQ. V shed 5 bases, J shed 0 bases, and the junction held 7 bases outside the gene matches. CDR3 region: CASSPGLSSSYNEQFF. CDR3 nucleotides: TGTGCCAGCAGCCCGGGACTATCGAGCTCCTACAATGAGCAGTTCTTC.

This chain links TRBV30 with TRBJ1-5, with a tentative D call TRBD1 (6 bases). The germline V gene has CDR1 GTSNPN and CDR2 SVGIG (reference sequence). This CDR3 region has 15 residues. Trimming pared 0 bases from V and 6 bases from J, leaving 15 bases between. Here the CDR3 reads CAWSVQGTGSQPQHF. For the CDR3, the DNA is TGTGCCTGGAGTGTACAGGGTACAGGGAGTCAGCCCCAGCATTTT. The full variable domain, in which reference TRBV30 and TRBJ1-5 provide the parts outside the CDR3, is SQTIHQWPATLVQPVGSPLSLECTVEGTSNPNLYWYRQAAGRGLQLLFYSVGIGQISSEVPQNLSASRPQDRQFILSSKKLLLSDSGFYLCAWSVQGTGSQPQHFGDGTRLSIL.

This clone occurred once. The chain uses TRBV29-1 and TRBJ2-3; D may be TRBD1 or TRBD2 (5 bases each). The V gene lost 7 bases and the J gene lost 0 bases, with 20 bases spanning the gap. Germline V gives CDR1 SQVTM, CDR2 ANQGSEA. This CDR3 comprises 16 residues. The DNA of the CDR3 is TGCAGCGGACCGTTTCCGGGACCCCGAAGCACAGATACGCAGTATTTT. Translating gives CSGPFPGPRSTDTQYF.

In nucleotides, the CDR3 is TGTGCCTCGTGCCACCATACATCGGGGAACACTGAAGCTTTCTTT. It translates to CASCHHTSGNTEAFF. V usage is TRBV3-1 (or the pseudogene TRBV3-2) and J usage is TRBJ1-1; no firm D call. The CDR3 extends over 15 amino acids. Trimming removed 11 bases from V and 1 base from J, with 20 bases in between. The germline gives CDR1 LGHDT, CDR2 YNNKEL (reference sequence).